This T cell receptor beta chain derives from a study of low-dose radiotherapy and immunotherapy resistance in tumors. Study overall: Intravenous administration to patients comprised nivolumab at 240 mg every two weeks and ipilimumab at 1 mg/kg every six weeks. Oral administration of aspirin 300 mg daily occurred for four cycles, commencing at cycle 1 day 1.

The CDR3 runs 14 residues. With V trimmed by 6 bases and J by 4 bases, 6 bases remained unmatched. First-strand cDNA used TRAV- and TRBV-specific primers, covering alpha and beta chains. The authors amplified TCRs for about 20 PCR cycles with a constant-region primer and a V-primer adapter. One entry per CDR3 protein results from TCRdb running MiXCR on the reads. The table shows just over 90,000 distinct CDR3 sequences, with 20% to 25% occurring only once. This clonotype has only one observation. Noted time point: after trial treatment. Treatment described: LDRT plus nivolumab, ipilimumab, low-dose cyclophosphamide and aspirin (RACIN trial).

The chain carries TRBV12-3 or TRBV12-4 and TRBJ2-1; 7 bases agree with TRBD2. The sequence was collected from a female donor with ovarian cancer. The specimen was PBMCs, collected after low-dose radiotherapy plus immunotherapy. The CDR3 nucleotides read TGTGCCAGCAGACCGGCGGGGGTTTACAATGAGCAGTTCTTC. Protein product: CASRPAGVYNEQFF.